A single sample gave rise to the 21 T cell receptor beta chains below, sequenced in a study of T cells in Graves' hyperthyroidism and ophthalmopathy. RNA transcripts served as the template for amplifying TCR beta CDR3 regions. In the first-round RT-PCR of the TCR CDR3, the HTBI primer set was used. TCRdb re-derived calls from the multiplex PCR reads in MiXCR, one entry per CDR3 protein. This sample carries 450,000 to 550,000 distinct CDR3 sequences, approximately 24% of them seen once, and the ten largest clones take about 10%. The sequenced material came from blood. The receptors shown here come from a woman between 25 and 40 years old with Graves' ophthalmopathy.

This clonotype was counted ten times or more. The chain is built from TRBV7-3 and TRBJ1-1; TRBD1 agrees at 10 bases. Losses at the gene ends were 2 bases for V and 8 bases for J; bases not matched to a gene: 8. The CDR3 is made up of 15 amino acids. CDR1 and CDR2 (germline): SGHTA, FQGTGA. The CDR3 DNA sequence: TGTGCCAGCAGCTTAGGGACAGGGGCTAGCACGGAAGCTTTCTTT. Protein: CASSLGTGASTEAFF.

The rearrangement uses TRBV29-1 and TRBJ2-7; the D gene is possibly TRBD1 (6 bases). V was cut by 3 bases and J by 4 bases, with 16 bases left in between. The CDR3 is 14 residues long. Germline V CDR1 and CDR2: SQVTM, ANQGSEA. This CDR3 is CSVDVWQGKYEQYF. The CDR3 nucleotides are TGCAGCGTTGACGTATGGCAGGGGAAATACGAGCAGTACTTC.

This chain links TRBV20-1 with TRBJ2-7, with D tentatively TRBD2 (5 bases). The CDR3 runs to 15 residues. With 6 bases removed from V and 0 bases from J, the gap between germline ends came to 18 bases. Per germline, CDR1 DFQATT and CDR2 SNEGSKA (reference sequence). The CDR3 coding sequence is TGCAGTGCCCCACAAACTAGTGGGAGCTCCTACGAGCAGTACTTC. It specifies CSAPQTSGSSYEQYF.

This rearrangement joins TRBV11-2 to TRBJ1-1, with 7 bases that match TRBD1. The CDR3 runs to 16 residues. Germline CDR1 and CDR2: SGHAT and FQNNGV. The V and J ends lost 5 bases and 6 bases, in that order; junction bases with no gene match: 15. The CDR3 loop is CASSPWGAGGNAEAFF. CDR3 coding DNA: TGTGCCAGCAGCCCCTGGGGGGCAGGGGGGAATGCTGAAGCTTTCTTT.

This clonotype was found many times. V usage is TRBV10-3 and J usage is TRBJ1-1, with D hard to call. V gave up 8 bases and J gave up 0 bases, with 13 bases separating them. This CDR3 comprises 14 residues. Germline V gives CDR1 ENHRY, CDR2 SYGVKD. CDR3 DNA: TGTGCCATCGGACCCTCTCAGATGAACACTGAAGCTTTCTTT. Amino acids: CAIGPSQMNTEAFF.

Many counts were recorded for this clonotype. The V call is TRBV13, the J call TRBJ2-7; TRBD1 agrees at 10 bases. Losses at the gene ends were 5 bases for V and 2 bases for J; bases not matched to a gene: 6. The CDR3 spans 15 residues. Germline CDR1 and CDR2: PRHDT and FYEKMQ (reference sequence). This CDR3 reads CASSKTGTGAYEQYF. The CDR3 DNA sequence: TGTGCCAGCAGCAAAACCGGGACAGGGGCCTACGAGCAGTACTTC.

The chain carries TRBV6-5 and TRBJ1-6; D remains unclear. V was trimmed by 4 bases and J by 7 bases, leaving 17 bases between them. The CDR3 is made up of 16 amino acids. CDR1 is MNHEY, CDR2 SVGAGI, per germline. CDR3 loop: CASSSTPSGPNSPLHF. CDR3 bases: TGTGCCAGCAGTTCGACCCCCTCCGGGCCGAATTCACCCCTCCACTTT.

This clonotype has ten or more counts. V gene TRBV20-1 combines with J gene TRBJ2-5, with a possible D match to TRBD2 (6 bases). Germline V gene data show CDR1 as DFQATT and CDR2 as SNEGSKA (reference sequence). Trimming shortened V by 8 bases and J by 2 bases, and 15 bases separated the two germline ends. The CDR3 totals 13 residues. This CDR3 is CSTEGTFQETQYF. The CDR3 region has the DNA TGCAGTACCGAGGGGACTTTTCAAGAGACCCAGTACTTC.

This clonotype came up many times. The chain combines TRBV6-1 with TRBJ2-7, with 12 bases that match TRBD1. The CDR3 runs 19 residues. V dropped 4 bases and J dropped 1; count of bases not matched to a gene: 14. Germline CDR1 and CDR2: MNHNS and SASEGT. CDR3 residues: CASSGPGQGARGVSYEQYF. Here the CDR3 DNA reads TGTGCCAGCAGTGGACCGGGACAGGGGGCTCGAGGGGTGTCCTACGAGCAGTACTTC.

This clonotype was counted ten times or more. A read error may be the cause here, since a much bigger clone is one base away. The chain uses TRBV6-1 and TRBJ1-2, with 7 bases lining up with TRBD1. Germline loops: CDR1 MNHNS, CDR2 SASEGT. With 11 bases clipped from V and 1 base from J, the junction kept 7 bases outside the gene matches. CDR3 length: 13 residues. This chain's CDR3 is CADQRGRNYGYTF. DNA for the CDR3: TGTGCCGACCAGAGGGGGCGTAACTATGGCTACACCTTC.

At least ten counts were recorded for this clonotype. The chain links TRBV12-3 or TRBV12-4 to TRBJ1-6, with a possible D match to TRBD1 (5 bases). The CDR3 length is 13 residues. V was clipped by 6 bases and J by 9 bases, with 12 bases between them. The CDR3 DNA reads TGTGCCAGCAGGATGTGGGGGGTTTCACCCCTCCACTTT. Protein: CASRMWGVSPLHF.

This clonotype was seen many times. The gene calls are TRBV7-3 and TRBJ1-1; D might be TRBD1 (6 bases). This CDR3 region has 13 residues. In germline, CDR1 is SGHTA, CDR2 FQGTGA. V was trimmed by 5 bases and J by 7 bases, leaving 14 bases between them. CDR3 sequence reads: CASSLGASGEAFF. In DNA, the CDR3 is TGTGCCAGCAGCCTGGGGGCATCCGGTGAAGCTTTCTTT.

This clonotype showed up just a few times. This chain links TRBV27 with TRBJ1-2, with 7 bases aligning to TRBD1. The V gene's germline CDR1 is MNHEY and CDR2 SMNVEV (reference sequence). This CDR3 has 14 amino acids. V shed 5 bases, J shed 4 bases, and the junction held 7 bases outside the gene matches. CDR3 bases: TGTGCCAGCAGTGCTTCAGGGGGTTTCTATGGCTACACCTTC. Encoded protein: CASSASGGFYGYTF.

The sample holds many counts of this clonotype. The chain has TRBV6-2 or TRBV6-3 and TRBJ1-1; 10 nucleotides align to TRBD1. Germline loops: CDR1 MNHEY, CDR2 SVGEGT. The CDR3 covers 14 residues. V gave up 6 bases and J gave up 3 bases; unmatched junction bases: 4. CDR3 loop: CASSWDRGYTEAFF. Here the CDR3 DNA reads TGTGCCAGCAGCTGGGACAGGGGTTACACTGAAGCTTTCTTT.

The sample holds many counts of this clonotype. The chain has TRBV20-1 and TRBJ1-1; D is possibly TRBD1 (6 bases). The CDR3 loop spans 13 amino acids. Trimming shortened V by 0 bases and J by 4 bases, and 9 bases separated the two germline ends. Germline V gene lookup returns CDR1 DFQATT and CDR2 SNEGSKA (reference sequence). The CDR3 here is CSAREGGATEAFF. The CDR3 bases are TGCAGTGCTAGAGAAGGGGGAGCCACTGAAGCTTTCTTT.

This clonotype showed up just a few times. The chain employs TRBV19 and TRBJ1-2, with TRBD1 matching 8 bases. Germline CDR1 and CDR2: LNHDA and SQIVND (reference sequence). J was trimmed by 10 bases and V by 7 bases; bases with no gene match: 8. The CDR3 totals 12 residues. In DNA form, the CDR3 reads TGTGCCAGTACGGCCCTCCAGGGGGCCTACACCTTC. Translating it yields CASTALQGAYTF.

The CDR3 region has the DNA TGTGCCAGCAGGGGACAGTGCGAAGCTTTCTTT. It yields the protein CASRGQCEAFF. V is TRBV12-3 or TRBV12-4 and J is TRBJ1-1; TRBD1 agrees at 7 bases. The J segment lost 8 bases and the V segment lost 6 bases, leaving 3 bases of the junction unmatched. The CDR3 sequence is 11 residues long.

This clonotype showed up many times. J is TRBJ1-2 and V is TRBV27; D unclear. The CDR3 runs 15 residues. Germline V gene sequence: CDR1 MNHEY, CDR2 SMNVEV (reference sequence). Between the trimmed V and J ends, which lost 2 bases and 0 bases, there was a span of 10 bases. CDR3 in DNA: TGTGCCAGCAGTTTACGGGCCGGCGCTAACTATGGCTACACCTTC. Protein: CASSLRAGANYGYTF.

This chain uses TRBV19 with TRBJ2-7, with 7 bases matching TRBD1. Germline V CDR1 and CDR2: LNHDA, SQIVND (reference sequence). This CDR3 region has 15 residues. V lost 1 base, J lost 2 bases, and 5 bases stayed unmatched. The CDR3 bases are TGTGCCAGTAGTATAGGGGACAGCTTTACCTACGAGCAGTACTTC. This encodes CASSIGDSFTYEQYF. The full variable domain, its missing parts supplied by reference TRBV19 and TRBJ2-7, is DGGITQSPKYLFRKEGQNVTLSCEQNLNHDAMYWYRQDPGQGLRLIYYSQIVNDFQKGDIAEGYSVSREKKESFPLTVTSAQKNPTAFYLCASSIGDSFTYEQYFGPGTRLTVT.

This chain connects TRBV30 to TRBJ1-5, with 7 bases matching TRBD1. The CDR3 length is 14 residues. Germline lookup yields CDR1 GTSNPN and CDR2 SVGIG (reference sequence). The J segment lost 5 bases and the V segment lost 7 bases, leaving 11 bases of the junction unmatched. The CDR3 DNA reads TGTGCCTTCCAAACGACAGGGAGTCATCAGCCCCAGCATTTT. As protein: CAFQTTGSHQPQHF. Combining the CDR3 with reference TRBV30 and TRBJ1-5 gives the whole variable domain SQTIHQWPATLVQPVGSPLSLECTVEGTSNPNLYWYRQAAGRGLQLLFYSVGIGQISSEVPQNLSASRPQDRQFILSSKKLLLSDSGFYLCAFQTTGSHQPQHFGDGTRLSIL.

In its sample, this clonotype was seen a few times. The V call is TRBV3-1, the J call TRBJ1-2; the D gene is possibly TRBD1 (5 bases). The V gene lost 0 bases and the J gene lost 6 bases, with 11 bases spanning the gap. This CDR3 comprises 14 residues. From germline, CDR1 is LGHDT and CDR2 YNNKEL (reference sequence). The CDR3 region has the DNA TGTGCCAGCAGCCAAGACCAGGGATCCAATGGCTACACCTTC. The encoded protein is CASSQDQGSNGYTF.